This T cell receptor beta chain appears in the sequencing data of a study of blood T cells in healthy people across ages. Study-wide points: A strong correlation was found between TCR beta diversity and the percentage of naive T cells.

Comments on this clonotype: Its antigen is as yet unknown.

The CDR3 totals 19 residues. The V gene lost 7 bases and the J gene lost 5 bases, with 32 bases spanning the gap. A second PCR, run for roughly 7 to 11 cycles, used a sample-barcoded 5' primer plus a J-beta primer mix. A template-switch adaptor containing 12 random nucleotides labeled each cDNA molecule. TCRdb reprocessed the 5' RACE reads with MiXCR, giving one entry per CDR3 protein. The table includes 1,800,000 or so distinct CDR3 sequences, about 39% detected once. V gene TRBV12-3 or TRBV12-4 combines with J gene TRBJ2-5; no clear D gene. Sequenced: blood. This receptor was obtained from a human donor in good health. CDR3 sequence (DNA): TGTGCCAGCACCACCCTTCATATGTTTAGCAACCGGGTCATGGAGACCCAGTACTTC. As protein: CASTTLHMFSNRVMETQYF.